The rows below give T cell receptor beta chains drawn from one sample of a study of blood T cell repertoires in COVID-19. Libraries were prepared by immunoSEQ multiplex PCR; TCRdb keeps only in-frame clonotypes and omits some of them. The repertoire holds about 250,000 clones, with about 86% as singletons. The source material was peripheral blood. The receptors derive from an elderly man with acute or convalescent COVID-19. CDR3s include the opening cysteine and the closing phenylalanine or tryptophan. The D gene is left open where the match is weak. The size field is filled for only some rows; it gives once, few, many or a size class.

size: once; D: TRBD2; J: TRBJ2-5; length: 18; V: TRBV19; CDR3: CASSMTSFGAGGQETQYF; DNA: TGTGCCAGTAGTATGACCTCTTTTGGGGCGGGAGGACAGGAGACCCAGTACTTC
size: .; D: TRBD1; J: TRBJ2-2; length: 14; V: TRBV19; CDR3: CASRDRGITGELFF; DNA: TGTGCCAGTAGAGACAGGGGGATCACCGGGGAGCTGTTTTTT
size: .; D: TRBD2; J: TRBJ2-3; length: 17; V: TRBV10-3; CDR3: CAISDRLAGDPGDTQYF; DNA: TGTGCCATCAGTGATAGGCTAGCGGGTGATCCGGGGGATACGCAGTATTTT
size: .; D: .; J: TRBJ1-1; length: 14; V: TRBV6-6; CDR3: CASKPGQLNTEAFF; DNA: TGTGCCAGCAAACCAGGACAGTTGAACACTGAAGCTTTCTTT
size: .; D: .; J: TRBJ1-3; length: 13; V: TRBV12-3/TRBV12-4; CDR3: CASSLRGGNTIYF; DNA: TGTGCCAGCAGTTTACGGGGGGGAAACACCATATATTTT
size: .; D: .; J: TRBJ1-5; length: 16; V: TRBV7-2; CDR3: CASSLRPDYSNQPQHF; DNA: TGTGCCAGCAGCCTAAGACCAGACTATAGCAATCAGCCCCAGCATTTT
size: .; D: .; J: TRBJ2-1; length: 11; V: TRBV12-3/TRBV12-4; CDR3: CASSLRGMEFF; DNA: TGTGCCAGCAGTTTAAGGGGAATGGAGTTCTTC
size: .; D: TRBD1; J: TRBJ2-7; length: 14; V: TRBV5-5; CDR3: CASSFRDSNYEQYF; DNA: TGTGCCAGCAGTTTCCGGGACAGCAATTACGAGCAGTACTTC
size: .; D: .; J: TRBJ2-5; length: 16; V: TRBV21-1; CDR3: CASSKEASGSGETQYF; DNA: TGTGCCAGCAGCAAAGAGGCTAGCGGGAGCGGTGAGACCCAGTACTTC
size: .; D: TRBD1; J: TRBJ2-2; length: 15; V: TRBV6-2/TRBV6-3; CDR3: CASSGQGADTGELFF; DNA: TGTGCCAGCAGCGGACAGGGGGCGGACACCGGGGAGCTGTTTTTT
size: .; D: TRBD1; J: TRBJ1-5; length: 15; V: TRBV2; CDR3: CASRGGQGASQPQHF; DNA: TGTGCCAGCAGAGGAGGACAGGGGGCGAGTCAGCCCCAGCATTTT
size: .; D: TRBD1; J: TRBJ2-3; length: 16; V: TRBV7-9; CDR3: CASSGRQGIGTDTQYF; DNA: TGTGCCAGCAGCGGCCGACAGGGAATAGGCACAGATACGCAGTATTTT
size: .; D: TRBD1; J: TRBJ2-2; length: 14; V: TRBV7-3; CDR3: CASRNRGATGELFF; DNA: TGTGCCAGCCGAAACAGGGGGGCGACCGGGGAGCTGTTTTTT
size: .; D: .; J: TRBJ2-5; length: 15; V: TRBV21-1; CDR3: CASSSPTGLMETQYF; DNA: TGTGCCAGCAGCTCCCCGACAGGGCTTATGGAGACCCAGTACTTC
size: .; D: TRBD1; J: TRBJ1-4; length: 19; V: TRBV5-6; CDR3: CASSLALIGTGATNEKLFF; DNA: TGTGCCAGCAGCTTGGCCCTAATAGGGACAGGGGCAACTAATGAAAAACTGTTTTTT
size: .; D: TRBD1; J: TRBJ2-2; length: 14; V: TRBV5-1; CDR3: CASSSQGDTGELFF; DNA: TGCGCCAGCAGCTCACAGGGGGACACCGGGGAGCTGTTTTTT
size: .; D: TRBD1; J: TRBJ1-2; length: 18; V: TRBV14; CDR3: CASSHEGLTGQGGYGYTF; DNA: TGTGCCAGCAGCCACGAAGGGCTGACGGGACAGGGAGGATATGGCTACACCTTC
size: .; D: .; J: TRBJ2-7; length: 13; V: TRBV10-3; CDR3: CAISEGRSYEQYF; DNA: TGTGCCATCAGCGAGGGTCGGTCCTACGAGCAGTACTTC
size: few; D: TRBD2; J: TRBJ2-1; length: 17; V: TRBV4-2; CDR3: CASSQGFRTSVTDEQFF; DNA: TGTGCCAGCAGCCAAGGCTTTAGGACTAGCGTGACCGACGAGCAGTTCTTC
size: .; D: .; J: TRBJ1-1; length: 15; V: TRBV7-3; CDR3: CASSLTAGANTEAFF; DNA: TGTGCCAGCAGCTTAACAGCAGGGGCTAACACTGAAGCTTTCTTT
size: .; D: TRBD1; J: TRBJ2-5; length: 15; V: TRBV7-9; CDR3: CASSFRTGREETQYF; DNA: TGTGCCAGCAGCTTCCGGACAGGGCGGGAAGAGACCCAGTACTTC
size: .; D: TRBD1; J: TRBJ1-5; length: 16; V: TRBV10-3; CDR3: CAISETGTGGDQPQHF; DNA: TGTGCCATCAGTGAGACAGGGACAGGGGGCGATCAGCCCCAGCATTTT
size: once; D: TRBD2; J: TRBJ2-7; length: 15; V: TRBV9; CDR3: CASSVNPGGAYEQYF; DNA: TGTGCCAGCAGCGTAAATCCGGGAGGCGCCTACGAGCAGTACTTC
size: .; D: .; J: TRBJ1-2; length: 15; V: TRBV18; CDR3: CASSPPVAGNYGYTF; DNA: TGTGCCAGCTCACCACCGGTGGCCGGGAACTATGGCTACACCTTC
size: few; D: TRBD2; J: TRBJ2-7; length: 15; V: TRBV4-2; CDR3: CASSPTSAGTYEQYF; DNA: TGTGCCAGCAGCCCGACTAGCGCTGGAACCTACGAGCAGTACTTC
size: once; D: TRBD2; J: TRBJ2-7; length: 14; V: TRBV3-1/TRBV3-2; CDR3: CASSPTSGYYEQYF; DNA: TGTGCCAGCAGCCCGACTAGCGGGTACTACGAGCAGTACTTC
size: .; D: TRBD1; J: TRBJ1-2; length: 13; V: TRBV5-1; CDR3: CASSSGQGRGYTF; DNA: TGCGCCAGCAGCTCCGGACAGGGGAGAGGCTACACCTTC
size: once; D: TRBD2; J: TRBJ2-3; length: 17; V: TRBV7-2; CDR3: CASSLVLAGGSTDTQYF; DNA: TGTGCCAGCAGCTTAGTACTAGCGGGAGGGAGCACAGATACGCAGTATTTT
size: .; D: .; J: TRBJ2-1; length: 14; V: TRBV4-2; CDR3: CASSQDQGFGEQFF; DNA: TGTGCCAGCAGCCAAGATCAGGGGTTCGGTGAGCAGTTCTTC
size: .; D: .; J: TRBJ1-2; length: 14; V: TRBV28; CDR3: CASRDTAAGYGYTF; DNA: TGTGCCAGCAGGGATACCGCGGCGGGATATGGCTACACCTTC
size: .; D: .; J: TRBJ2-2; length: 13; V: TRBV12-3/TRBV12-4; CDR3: CASSLEMTGELFF; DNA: TGTGCCAGCAGTTTGGAGATGACCGGGGAGCTGTTTTTT
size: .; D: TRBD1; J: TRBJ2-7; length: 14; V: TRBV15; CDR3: CATSRTDRGAEQYF; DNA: TGTGCCACCAGCAGAACGGACAGGGGGGCCGAGCAGTACTTC
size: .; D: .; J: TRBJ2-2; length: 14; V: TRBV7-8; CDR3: CASSLVTLTGELFF; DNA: TGTGCCAGCAGCTTAGTTACTCTCACCGGGGAGCTGTTTTTT
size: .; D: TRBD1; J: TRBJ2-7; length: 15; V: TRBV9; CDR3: CASSVGTGGFGEQYF; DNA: TGTGCCAGCAGCGTAGGGACAGGGGGCTTTGGCGAGCAGTACTTC
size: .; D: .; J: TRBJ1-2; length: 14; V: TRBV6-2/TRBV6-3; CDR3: CASSYSRGPGGYTF; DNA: TGTGCCAGCAGTTACTCGAGAGGGCCGGGGGGCTACACCTTC
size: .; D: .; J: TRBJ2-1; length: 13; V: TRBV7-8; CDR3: CASSLVVRGEQFF; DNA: TGTGCCAGCAGCTTAGTAGTTCGGGGTGAGCAGTTCTTC
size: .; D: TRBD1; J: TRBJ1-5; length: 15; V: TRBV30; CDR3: CAGKQGNYSNQPQHF; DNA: TGTGCCGGAAAACAGGGGAATTATAGCAATCAGCCCCAGCATTTT
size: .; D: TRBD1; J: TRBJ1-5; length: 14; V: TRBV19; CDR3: CASSPTGGGQPQHF; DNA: TGTGCCAGTAGTCCGACAGGGGGCGGGCAGCCCCAGCATTTT
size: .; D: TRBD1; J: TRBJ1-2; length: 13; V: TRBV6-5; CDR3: CASRQGTNYGYTF; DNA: TGTGCCAGCAGACAGGGGACTAACTATGGCTACACCTTC
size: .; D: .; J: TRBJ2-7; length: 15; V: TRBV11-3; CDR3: CASSLGGDRTYEQYF; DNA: TGTGCCAGCAGCTTAGGCGGTGACAGAACCTACGAGCAGTACTTC
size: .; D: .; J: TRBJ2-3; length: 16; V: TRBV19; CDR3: CASSADLAGYTDTQYF; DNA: TGTGCCAGTAGTGCTGACTTGGCGGGATACACAGATACGCAGTATTTT
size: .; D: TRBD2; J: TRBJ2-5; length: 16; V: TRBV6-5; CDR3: CASSYSGGGARETQYF; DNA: TGTGCCAGCAGTTACTCGGGCGGGGGGGCCCGAGAGACCCAGTACTTC
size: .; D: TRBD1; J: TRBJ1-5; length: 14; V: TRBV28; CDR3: CASRGGNGNQPQHF; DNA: TGTGCCAGCAGAGGGGGCAACGGCAATCAGCCCCAGCATTTT
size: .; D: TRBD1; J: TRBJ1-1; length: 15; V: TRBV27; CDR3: CASTSYRGRNTEAFF; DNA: TGTGCCAGCACTTCTTACAGGGGGCGTAACACTGAAGCTTTCTTT
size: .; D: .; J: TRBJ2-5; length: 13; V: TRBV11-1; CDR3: CASSLERAETQYF; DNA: TGTGCCAGCAGCTTAGAACGCGCAGAGACCCAGTACTTC
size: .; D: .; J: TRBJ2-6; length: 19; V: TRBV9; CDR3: CASSVELGTRASGANVLTF; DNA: TGTGCCAGCAGCGTAGAGTTGGGGACAAGGGCTTCTGGGGCCAACGTCCTGACTTTC
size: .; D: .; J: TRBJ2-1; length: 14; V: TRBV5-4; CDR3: CASSLPGIHNEQFF; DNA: TGTGCCAGCAGCTTACCAGGGATTCACAATGAGCAGTTCTTC
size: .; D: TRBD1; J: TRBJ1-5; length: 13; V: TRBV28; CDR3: CASSLVRGEPQHF; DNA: TGTGCCAGCAGTTTAGTCAGGGGGGAGCCCCAGCATTTT
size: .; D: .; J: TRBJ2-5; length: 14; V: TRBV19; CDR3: CASSILGFQETQYF; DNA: TGTGCCAGTAGTATACTAGGATTTCAGGAGACCCAGTACTTC
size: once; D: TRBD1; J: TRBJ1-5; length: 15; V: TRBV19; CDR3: CASSIDRNRGIERHF; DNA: TGTGCCAGTAGTATAGATAGGAACAGGGGGATTGAGCGGCATTTT
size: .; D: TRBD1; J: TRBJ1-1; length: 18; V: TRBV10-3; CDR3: CAISDVTGTGGRNTEAFF; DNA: TGTGCCATCAGCGATGTTACCGGGACAGGCGGGAGGAACACTGAAGCTTTCTTT
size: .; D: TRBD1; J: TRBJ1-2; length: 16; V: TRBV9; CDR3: CASSVEEQGARGGYTF; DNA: TGTGCCAGCAGCGTAGAGGAACAGGGGGCGCGAGGTGGCTACACCTTC
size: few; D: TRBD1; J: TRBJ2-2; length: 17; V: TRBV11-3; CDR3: CASSRRSTGANTGELFF; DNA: TGTGCCAGCTCTCGACGATCCACAGGGGCTAACACCGGGGAGCTGTTTTTT